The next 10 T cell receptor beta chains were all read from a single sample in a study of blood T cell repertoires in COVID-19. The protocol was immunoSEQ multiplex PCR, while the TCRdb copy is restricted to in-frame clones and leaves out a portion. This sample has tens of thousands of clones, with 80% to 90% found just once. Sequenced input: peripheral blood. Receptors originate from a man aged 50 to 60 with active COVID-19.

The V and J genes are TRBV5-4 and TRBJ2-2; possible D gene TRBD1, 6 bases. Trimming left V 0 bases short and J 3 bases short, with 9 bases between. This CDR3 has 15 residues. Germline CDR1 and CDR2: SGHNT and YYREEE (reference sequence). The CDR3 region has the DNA TGTGCCAGCAGCTTGGACAGGGCCGACACCGGGGAGCTGTTTTTT. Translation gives CASSLDRADTGELFF.

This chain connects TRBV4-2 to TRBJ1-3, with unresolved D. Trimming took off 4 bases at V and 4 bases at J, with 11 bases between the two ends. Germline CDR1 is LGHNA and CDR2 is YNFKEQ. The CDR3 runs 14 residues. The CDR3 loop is CASSPRLLGNTIYF. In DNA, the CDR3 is TGTGCCAGCAGCCCGCGGCTACTGGGAAACACCATATATTTT.

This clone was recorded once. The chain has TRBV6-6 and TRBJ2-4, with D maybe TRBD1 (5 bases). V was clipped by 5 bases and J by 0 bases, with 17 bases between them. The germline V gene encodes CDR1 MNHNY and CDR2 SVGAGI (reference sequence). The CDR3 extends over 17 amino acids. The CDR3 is CASSPGPRELAKNIQYF. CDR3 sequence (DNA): TGTGCCAGCAGTCCCGGCCCCAGGGAATTAGCCAAAAACATTCAGTACTTC.

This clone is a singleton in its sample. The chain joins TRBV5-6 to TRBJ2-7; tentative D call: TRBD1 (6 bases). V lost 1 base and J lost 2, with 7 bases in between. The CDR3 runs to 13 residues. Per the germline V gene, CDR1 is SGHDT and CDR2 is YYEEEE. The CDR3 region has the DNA TGTGCCAGCAGCTTGACAGGGACCTACGAGCAGTACTTC. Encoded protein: CASSLTGTYEQYF.

CDR3 protein: CASSLAPSGSLYEQYF. CDR3 nucleotides: TGCGCCAGCAGCTTGGCCCCTAGCGGGAGCCTCTACGAGCAGTACTTC. The chain has TRBV5-1 and TRBJ2-7, with 10 bases aligning to TRBD2. The CDR3 runs 16 residues. The V gene end was trimmed by 0 bases and the J gene end by 3 bases; junction bases not matched to a gene: 6. The germline gives CDR1 SGHRS, CDR2 YFSETQ.

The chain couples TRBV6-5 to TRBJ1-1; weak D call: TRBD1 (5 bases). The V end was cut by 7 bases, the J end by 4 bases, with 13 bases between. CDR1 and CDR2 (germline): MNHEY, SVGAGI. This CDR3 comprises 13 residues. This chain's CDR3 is CASIPPGVTEAFF. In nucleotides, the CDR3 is TGTGCCAGCATTCCCCCGGGGGTCACTGAAGCTTTCTTT.

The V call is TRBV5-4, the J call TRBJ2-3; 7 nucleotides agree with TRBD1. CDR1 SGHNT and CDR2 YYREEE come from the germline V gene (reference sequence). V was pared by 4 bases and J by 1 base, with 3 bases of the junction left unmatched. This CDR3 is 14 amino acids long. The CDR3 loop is CASSLDRGTDTQYF. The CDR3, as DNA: TGTGCCAGCAGCCTAGACAGGGGCACAGATACGCAGTATTTT.

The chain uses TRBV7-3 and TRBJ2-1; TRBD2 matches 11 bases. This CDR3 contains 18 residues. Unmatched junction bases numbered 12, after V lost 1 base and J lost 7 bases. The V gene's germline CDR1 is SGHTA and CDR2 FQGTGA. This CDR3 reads CASSLKVRTSGSRNEQFF. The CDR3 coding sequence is TGTGCCAGCAGCTTAAAAGTACGTACTAGCGGGAGTAGGAATGAGCAGTTCTTC.

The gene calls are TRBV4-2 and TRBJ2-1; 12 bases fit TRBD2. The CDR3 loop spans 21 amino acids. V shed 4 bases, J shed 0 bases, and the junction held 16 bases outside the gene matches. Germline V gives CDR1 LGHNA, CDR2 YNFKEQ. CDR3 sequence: CASSLPGLAGGPVISYNEQFF. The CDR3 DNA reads TGTGCCAGCAGCCTTCCTGGGCTAGCGGGAGGGCCTGTAATCTCCTACAATGAGCAGTTCTTC.

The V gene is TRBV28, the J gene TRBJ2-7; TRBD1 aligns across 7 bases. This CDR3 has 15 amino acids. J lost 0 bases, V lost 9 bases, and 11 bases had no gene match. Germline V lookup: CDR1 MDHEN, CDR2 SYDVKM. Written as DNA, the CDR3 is TGTGCCAGTTTGGGACAGCTCCCGAGCTCCTACGAGCAGTACTTC. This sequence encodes CASLGQLPSSYEQYF.